The source of this T cell receptor (beta chain) is a study of blood T cell repertoires in COVID-19. Study background: From T cells, B-cell-depleted T cells, or PBMCs came the material, which was cDNA or gDNA.

In this sample, this clone turned up once. The table came from immunoSEQ multiplex PCR; TCRdb's copy has only in-frame clones and leaves some out. The sample carries about 28,000 clones, roughly 87% recorded once. CDR3 size: 12 residues. Germline V gene lookup returns CDR1 MGHRA and CDR2 YSYEKL. The ends were cut back, 0 bases at V and 9 bases at J, with 6 bases in the middle. The receptor's source is a human donor in a cohort sampled during active COVID-19. Sequenced sample: peripheral blood. The chain recombines TRBV4-1 with TRBJ2-1; no clear D gene. CDR3 amino acids: CASSQEPSEQFF. The DNA of the CDR3 is TGCGCCAGCAGCCAAGAACCGAGTGAGCAGTTCTTC.